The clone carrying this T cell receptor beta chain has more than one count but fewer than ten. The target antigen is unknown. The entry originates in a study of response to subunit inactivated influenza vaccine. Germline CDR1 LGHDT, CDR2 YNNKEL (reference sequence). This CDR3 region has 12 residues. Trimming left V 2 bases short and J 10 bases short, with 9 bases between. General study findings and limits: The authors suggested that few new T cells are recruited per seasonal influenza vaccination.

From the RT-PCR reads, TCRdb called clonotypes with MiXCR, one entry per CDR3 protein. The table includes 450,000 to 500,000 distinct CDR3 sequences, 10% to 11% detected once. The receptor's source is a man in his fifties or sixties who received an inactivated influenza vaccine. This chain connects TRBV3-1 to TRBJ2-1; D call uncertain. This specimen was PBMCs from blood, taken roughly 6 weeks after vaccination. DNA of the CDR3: TGTGCCAGCAGCCAATCTAAGGGAGAGCAGTTCTTC. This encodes CASSQSKGEQFF.